This passage covers 9 T cell receptor beta chains from one sample sequenced in a study of blood T cells in healthy people across ages. The authors ran a second PCR of 7 to 11 cycles using a sample-barcoded 5' primer and a J-beta primer mix. TCRdb called the 5' RACE reads again in MiXCR, with one record for every CDR3 protein. The table lists around 1,800,000 distinct CDR3 sequences, more than 35% of them singletons, with under 25% in the top ten. The sample consisted of blood. These TCRs come from a human donor in good health.

This clonotype has more than one count but fewer than ten. This sequence joins TRBV7-2 and TRBJ1-5; no clear D gene. The germline V gene has CDR1 SGHTA and CDR2 FQGNSA. Trimming shortened V by 2 bases and J by 6 bases, and 11 bases separated the two germline ends. The CDR3 sequence is 14 residues long. The CDR3 bases are TGTGCCAGCAGCTTATACGGCCGGAGTCAGCCCCAGCATTTT. Its protein is CASSLYGRSQPQHF.

The chain carries TRBV20-1 and TRBJ1-2; D may be TRBD1 (6 bases). V lost 1 base to trimming and J lost 3 bases, with 12 bases between them. The CDR3 contains 14 residues. Germline V CDR1 and CDR2: DFQATT, SNEGSKA (reference sequence). The CDR3 here is CSARGPGADYGYTF. CDR3 sequence (DNA): TGCAGTGCTAGAGGCCCAGGGGCGGACTATGGCTACACCTTC.

This clonotype was counted only a few times. V usage is TRBV21-1 and J usage is TRBJ2-7; whether TRBD1, the table's D call, matches the DNA was not checked. TRBV21-1 is a listed pseudogene. This CDR3 is built from 20 residues. In DNA, the CDR3 is TGTGCCAGCAGCAAAGGTTTTGGGTTTCTGGGGGTACCACTTTCCTACGAGCAGTACTTC. Protein: CASSKGFGFLGVPLSYEQYF.

J is TRBJ1-3 and V is TRBV20-1; possibly TRBD1 for D (6 bases). The germline gives CDR1 DFQATT, CDR2 SNEGSKA (reference sequence). The CDR3 loop spans 14 amino acids. The V and J ends lost 2 bases and 2 bases respectively, with 10 bases between them. As DNA, the CDR3 is TGCAGTGCTAGAACAGGGACCCCTGGAAACACCATATATTTT. Amino acids: CSARTGTPGNTIYF.

This CDR3 reads CASSPSWERETQYF. As DNA, the CDR3 is TGTGCCAGCTCACCATCATGGGAGAGAGAGACCCAGTACTTC. The chain joins TRBV18 to TRBJ2-5, with a tentative D call TRBD2 (5 bases). The V end was cut by 2 bases, the J end by 4 bases, with 11 bases between. CDR1 KGHSH and CDR2 LQKENI come from the germline V gene. This CDR3 has 14 amino acids.

V is TRBV5-1 and J is TRBJ2-5, with D unresolved. CDR1 is SGHRS, CDR2 YFSETQ, per germline. The CDR3 has 14 residues. The ends were cut back, 6 bases at V and 4 bases at J, with 16 bases in the middle. Here the CDR3 reads CASTPMSRGETQYF. The CDR3 DNA sequence: TGCGCCAGCACCCCAATGTCGCGAGGAGAGACCCAGTACTTC.

The chain links TRBV24-1 to TRBJ2-1, with TRBD1 identical over 9 bases. The junction had 6 bases not matched to a gene; V was cut back by 7 bases and J by 6 bases. Germline V CDR1 and CDR2: KGHDR, SFDVKD. CDR3 length equals 14 residues. CDR3 coding DNA: TGTGCCACCAGCCAGGGACAGGGATTCAATGAGCAGTTCTTC. It yields the protein CATSQGQGFNEQFF.

There are many counts of this clonotype. The junction departs from the called germline gene at one end, perhaps through a read error. The chain joins TRBV5-1 to TRBJ1-2; D perhaps matches TRBD1 (5 bases). Germline CDR1 SGHRS, CDR2 YFSETQ. The CDR3 covers 13 residues. This chain's CDR3 is CASSSSTGYGYTF. The CDR3 bases are TGTGCCAGCAGTTCCAGTACAGGCTATGGCTACACCTTC.

J is TRBJ2-3 and V is TRBV4-3; TRBD2 matches 9 bases. The CDR3 contains 18 residues. CDR1 LGHNA and CDR2 YSLEER come from the germline V gene. Trimming cost V 4 bases and J 3 bases; bases outside gene matches: 14. As DNA, the CDR3 is TGCGCCAGCAGCCCGGTTTGGACGGTAGCGGGGGTGACAGATACGCAGTATTTT. It translates to CASSPVWTVAGVTDTQYF.